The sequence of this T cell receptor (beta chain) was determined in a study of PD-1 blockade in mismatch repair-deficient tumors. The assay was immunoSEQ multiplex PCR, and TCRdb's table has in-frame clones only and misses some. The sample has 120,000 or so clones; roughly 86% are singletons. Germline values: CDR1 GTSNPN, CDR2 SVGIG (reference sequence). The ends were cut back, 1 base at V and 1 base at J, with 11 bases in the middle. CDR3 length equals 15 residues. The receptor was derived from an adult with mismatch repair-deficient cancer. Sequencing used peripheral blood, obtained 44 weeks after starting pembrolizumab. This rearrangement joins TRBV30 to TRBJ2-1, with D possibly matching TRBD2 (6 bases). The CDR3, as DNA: TGTGCCTGGAGTGGAGGAGGGTTATCCTACAATGAGCAGTTCTTC. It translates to CAWSGGGLSYNEQFF. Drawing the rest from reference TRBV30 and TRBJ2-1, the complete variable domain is SQTIHQWPATLVQPVGSPLSLECTVEGTSNPNLYWYRQAAGRGLQLLFYSVGIGQISSEVPQNLSASRPQDRQFILSSKKLLLSDSGFYLCAWSGGGLSYNEQFFGPGTRLTVL.